These 18 T cell receptor beta chains were all obtained from the same sample, sequenced in a study of T cells in Graves' hyperthyroidism and ophthalmopathy. Regions amplified from RNA transcripts were the TCR beta CDR3 regions. An initial round of RT-PCR targeting the TCR CDR3 relied on the HTBI primer set. TCRdb processed the multiplex PCR reads anew with MiXCR; each CDR3 protein has one entry. The sample includes around 620,000 distinct CDR3 sequences, about 43% of them seen just once. Sample: peripheral blood or thyroid tissue (not recorded which). These receptors came from an adult woman with Graves' disease, either hyperthyroidism or ophthalmopathy (not recorded which).

This rearrangement joins TRBV7-3 to TRBJ1-1, with no clear D. The germline V gene encodes CDR1 SGHTA and CDR2 FQGTGA. The CDR3 extends over 14 amino acids. Trimming cost V 2 bases and J 5 bases, with 12 bases left between them. The CDR3 here is CASSLARAGTEAFF. The CDR3 coding sequence is TGTGCCAGCAGCTTAGCACGGGCCGGTACTGAAGCTTTCTTT.

This clonotype has only one observation. The CDR3 DNA follows: TGTGCCAGCAAAGAATGGGGCCGGGAGACCCAGTACTTC. This codes for CASKEWGRETQYF. V usage is TRBV2 and J usage is TRBJ2-5; D is possibly TRBD1 (5 bases). Trimming pared 7 bases from V and 5 bases from J, leaving 14 bases between. The V gene's germline CDR1 is SNHLY and CDR2 FYNNEI. The CDR3 contains 13 residues.

This clonotype has a count of ten or more. This chain connects TRBV25-1 to TRBJ1-6, with a tentative D call TRBD1 (5 bases). V shed 6 bases and J shed 8 bases, with 17 bases lying between them. The CDR3 extends over 15 amino acids. Germline assignment: CDR1 MGHDK and CDR2 SYGVNS. The CDR3 coding sequence is TGTGCCAGCAGCAAATTAGATGGGGCTGATTCACCCCTCCACTTT. It is translated as CASSKLDGADSPLHF.

This chain connects TRBV29-1 to TRBJ1-5; no firm D call. There are 14 residues in the CDR3. Trimming pared 8 bases from V and 1 base from J, leaving 15 bases between. Germline V CDR1 and CDR2: SQVTM, ANQGSEA. CDR3 sequence reads: CSLTGGISNQPQHF. In DNA, the CDR3 is TGCAGCTTGACGGGCGGGATAAGCAATCAGCCCCAGCATTTT.

Concerning this clonotype itself: The conserved closing phenylalanine or tryptophan is absent in this CDR3, likely reflecting a read error. The chain recombines TRBV2 with TRBJ2-6; TRBD1 agrees at 9 bases. Unmatched junction bases numbered 8, after V lost 10 bases and J lost 1 base. The CDR3 is 16 amino acids. Germline V lookup: CDR1 SNHLY, CDR2 FYNNEI. DNA of the CDR3: TGTGCCATCTGGACAGGGGTCTATTCTGGGGCCAACGTCCTGACTTGC. Residues: CAIWTGVYSGANVLTC.

The V gene is TRBV15, the J gene TRBJ1-1; D ambiguous. The CDR3 runs to 14 residues. The ends were cut back, 3 bases at V and 3 bases at J, with 11 bases in the middle. Germline V CDR1 and CDR2: LNHNV, YYDKDF (reference sequence). CDR3 region: CATSSTDVDTEAFF. The CDR3 region has the DNA TGTGCCACCAGCAGTACAGATGTGGACACTGAAGCTTTCTTT. Drawing the rest from reference TRBV15 and TRBJ1-1, the complete variable domain is DAMVIQNPRYQVTQFGKPVTLSCSQTLNHNVMYWYQQKSSQAPKLLFHYYDKDFNNEADTPDNFQSRRPNTSFCFLDIRSPGLGDTAMYLCATSSTDVDTEAFFGQGTRLTVV.

This sequence joins TRBV12-3 or TRBV12-4 and TRBJ1-6; the D is unclear. Trimming shortened V by 7 bases and J by 6 bases, and 7 bases separated the two germline ends. The CDR3 is made up of 12 amino acids. CDR3 in DNA: TGTGCCAGCAATGAGGGTAATTCACCCCTCCACTTT. This codes for CASNEGNSPLHF.

The rearrangement joins TRBV5-1 to TRBJ2-5, with 8 positions matching TRBD2. Germline loops: CDR1 SGHRS, CDR2 YFSETQ. The CDR3 length is 16 residues. V trimming: 0 bases; J trimming: 5 bases; junction bases outside the gene matches: 9. Here the CDR3 reads CASSLAQASGGETQYF. The CDR3 bases are TGCGCCAGCAGCTTGGCCCAAGCTTCGGGGGGGGAGACCCAGTACTTC.

This clonotype was recorded many times. The chain combines TRBV5-1 with TRBJ1-1; TRBD1 agrees at 11 bases. Germline assignment: CDR1 SGHRS and CDR2 YFSETQ. The CDR3 consists of 16 residues. The trim removed 2 bases at V and 0 bases at J, leaving 3 bases unmatched. CDR3 in DNA: TGCGCCAGCAGCTTCAGGACAGGGGGCTTGAACACTGAAGCTTTCTTT. Amino acids: CASSFRTGGLNTEAFF. Using reference TRBV5-1 and TRBJ1-1 for the parts outside the CDR3, the full variable domain is KAGVTQTPRYLIKTRGQQVTLSCSPISGHRSVSWYQQTPGQGLQFLFEYFSETQRNKGNFPGRFSGRQFSNSRSEMNVSTLELGDSALYLCASSFRTGGLNTEAFFGQGTRLTVV.

This chain connects TRBV10-1 to TRBJ2-2; D unresolved. V was shortened by 6 bases and J by 3 bases, with 11 bases between the two germline ends. This CDR3 is 14 amino acids long. Germline CDR1 reads WNHNN; CDR2 reads SYGVQD (reference sequence). This chain's CDR3 is CASRSQKHTGELFF. CDR3 DNA sequence: TGCGCCAGCAGGTCTCAGAAACACACCGGGGAGCTGTTTTTT.

V gene TRBV20-1 combines with J gene TRBJ2-5; D might be TRBD2 (6 bases). The V end was cut by 4 bases, the J end by 2 bases, with 11 bases between. This CDR3 has 13 residues. CDR1 is DFQATT, CDR2 SNEGSKA, per germline (reference sequence). The CDR3 DNA follows: TGCAGTGCTAAAACCGGGAGTCAAGAGACCCAGTACTTC. It is translated as CSAKTGSQETQYF.

The count of this clonotype is one. J is TRBJ2-3 and V is TRBV19; D perhaps matches TRBD2 (5 bases). Trimming took off 4 bases at V and 6 bases at J, with 20 bases between the two ends. CDR3 length equals 16 residues. The germline V gene encodes CDR1 LNHDA and CDR2 SQIVND (reference sequence). Here the CDR3 reads CASSTAGLSRVDTQYF. In DNA, the CDR3 is TGTGCCAGTAGTACTGCGGGTCTCTCGAGGGTGGATACGCAGTATTTT. The whole variable domain, remainder taken from reference TRBV19 and TRBJ2-3, is DGGITQSPKYLFRKEGQNVTLSCEQNLNHDAMYWYRQDPGQGLRLIYYSQIVNDFQKGDIAEGYSVSREKKESFPLTVTSAQKNPTAFYLCASSTAGLSRVDTQYFGPGTRLTVL.

This clonotype occurred many times. V usage is TRBV11-2 and J usage is TRBJ1-4; 10 bases are a match to TRBD1. The CDR3 has 18 residues. Germline V gives CDR1 SGHAT, CDR2 FQNNGV. Trimming cost V 4 bases and J 7 bases; bases outside gene matches: 15. Here the CDR3 reads CASSSAPGQGLTSEKLFF. CDR3 in DNA: TGTGCCAGCAGCTCCGCCCCGGGACAGGGGCTGACGAGTGAAAAACTGTTTTTT.

A few counts support this clonotype. V usage is TRBV20-1 and J usage is TRBJ1-5; maybe TRBD1 (5 bases). The germline CDR1 and CDR2 sequences are DFQATT and SNEGSKA (reference sequence). This CDR3 is built from 12 residues. With 3 bases removed from V and 6 bases from J, the gap between germline ends came to 9 bases. The CDR3 DNA reads TGCAGTGCTAGTACCAGGGCTCAGCCCCAGCATTTT. Amino acid sequence: CSASTRAQPQHF.

This clonotype came up many times. CDR3 sequence (DNA): TGTGCCAGCAGTGTATCGGGGGTGACTGGAAACACCATATATTTT. It is translated as CASSVSGVTGNTIYF. The rearrangement links TRBV2 to TRBJ1-3; maybe TRBD1 (5 bases). The CDR3 contains 15 residues. Germline V gives CDR1 SNHLY, CDR2 FYNNEI. The ends were cut back, 4 bases at V and 2 bases at J, with 12 bases in the middle.

This clonotype occurred many times. CDR3 sequence: CASSTESYEQYF. DNA for the CDR3: TGTGCCAGCAGCACGGAATCCTACGAGCAGTACTTC. The chain is built from TRBV9 and TRBJ2-7, with D unresolved. Deletions cut 4 bases from V and 1 base from J, with 6 bases between. Germline values: CDR1 SGDLS, CDR2 YYNGEE. The CDR3 runs 12 residues.

On this clonotype itself: One end of the junction fails to match germline, which may point to a read error. The chain recombines TRBV7-9 with TRBJ2-7, with D perhaps assigned TRBD1 or TRBD2 (5 bases each). The length of the CDR3 is 15 residues. Germline V gives CDR1 SEHNR, CDR2 FQNEAQ (reference sequence). The CDR3 DNA is TGTGCCAGCAGCTTAGCGTTGGGGCGGGCCTACGAGCAGTGCTTC. Amino acid sequence: CASSLALGRAYEQCF.

The chain joins TRBV7-9 to TRBJ1-1, with D maybe TRBD1 (5 bases). Trimming shortened V by 1 base and J by 5 bases, and 14 bases separated the two germline ends. Germline V lookup: CDR1 SEHNR, CDR2 FQNEAQ (reference sequence). The CDR3 is 15 residues long. The CDR3 nucleotides read TGTGCCAGCAGCTTAGAACCAGGGTTGGTGACTGAAGCTTTCTTT. Amino acids: CASSLEPGLVTEAFF.